These 30 T cell receptor beta chains originate from one sample sequenced in a study of technical replicates of blood from a few donors. Assay used: immunoSEQ multiplex PCR; TCRdb lists only in-frame clones, some missing. This repertoire shows approximately 100,000 clones, over 90% found once; its top ten account for approximately 0.2%. Specimen: T cells isolated from PBMCs. Receptors originate from a human donor in good health.

This rearrangement joins TRBV25-1 to TRBJ2-3; 8 bases fit TRBD2. CDR1 is MGHDK and CDR2 is SYGVNS in the germline V gene. The CDR3 has 15 amino acids. J lost 6 bases, V lost 5 bases, and 10 bases had no gene match. The CDR3 spells CASSSTWGGRDTQYF. In DNA form, the CDR3 reads TGTGCCAGCAGTTCGACTTGGGGCGGGAGGGATACGCAGTATTTT.

The chain couples TRBV7-8 to TRBJ1-2; 7 bases agree with TRBD1. With 1 base clipped from V and 1 base from J, the junction kept 6 bases outside the gene matches. Germline V gene sequence: CDR1 SGHVS, CDR2 FQNEAQ. The CDR3 is made up of 16 amino acids. The CDR3 is CASSLGGQSLNYGYTF. CDR3 sequence (DNA): TGTGCCAGCAGCTTAGGGGGACAGTCTCTTAACTATGGCTACACCTTC.

The gene calls are TRBV27 and TRBJ2-3, with TRBD1 identical over 7 bases. This CDR3 spans 17 amino acids. Germline lookup yields CDR1 MNHEY and CDR2 SMNVEV (reference sequence). V was clipped by 6 bases and J by 2 bases; unmatched bases: 14. The CDR3 DNA reads as TGTGCCAGCAGACCCGGGACAGTAGAACTGAACACAGATACGCAGTATTTT. It codes for CASRPGTVELNTDTQYF.

The rearrangement links TRBV6-9 to TRBJ1-4; a weak D match, TRBD1 (5 bases). The V gene lost 8 bases and the J gene lost 0 bases, with 10 bases spanning the gap. Germline V gene lookup returns CDR1 MNHGY and CDR2 SVAAGI. CDR3 length: 14 residues. The CDR3 protein is CASPSGATNEKLFF. The CDR3 DNA reads TGTGCCAGCCCCTCGGGGGCAACTAATGAAAAACTGTTTTTT.

The gene calls are TRBV30 and TRBJ2-2; unclear D gene. Germline assignment: CDR1 GTSNPN and CDR2 SVGIG (reference sequence). The CDR3 is made up of 14 amino acids. The V and J ends lost 0 bases and 2 bases respectively, with 7 bases between them. The CDR3 sequence is CAWSVLLNTGELFF. CDR3 DNA sequence: TGTGCCTGGAGTGTTCTCCTTAACACCGGGGAGCTGTTTTTT.

This clone has a handful of counts. The V and J genes are TRBV5-6 and TRBJ1-2; 8 bases fit TRBD1. Trimming took 0 bases from V and 4 from J; bases not matched to a gene: 2. The CDR3 extends over 14 amino acids. In germline, CDR1 is SGHDT, CDR2 YYEEEE. The CDR3 spells CASSLGQGIYGYTF. The CDR3 nucleotides read TGTGCCAGCAGCTTGGGACAGGGGATCTATGGCTACACCTTC.

This chain connects TRBV6-1 to TRBJ1-5, with 10 bases fitting TRBD1. CDR1 and CDR2 from the germline V gene are MNHNS and SASEGT. The J segment lost 7 bases and the V segment lost 2 bases, leaving 8 bases of the junction unmatched. The CDR3 totals 16 residues. Here the CDR3 DNA reads TGTGCCAGCAGTGAAAATAGACAGGGGGCTGGGCAGCCCCAGCATTTT. It codes for CASSENRQGAGQPQHF.

This chain uses TRBV7-8 with TRBJ1-3, with no clear D. Germline lookup yields CDR1 SGHVS and CDR2 FQNEAQ. There are 14 residues in the CDR3. V shed 6 bases and J shed 4 bases, with 13 bases lying between them. The CDR3 loop reads CASRPGGTGNTIYF. DNA for the CDR3: TGTGCCAGCAGACCGGGAGGTACGGGAAACACCATATATTTT.

The V gene is TRBV18, the J gene TRBJ1-4; TRBD1 agrees at 8 bases. CDR3 size: 14 residues. The junction had 5 bases not matched to a gene; V was cut back by 3 bases and J by 8 bases. Germline assignment: CDR1 KGHSH and CDR2 LQKENI. CDR3 coding DNA: TGTGCCAGCTCACCGGACAGGGTTGGGGAAAAACTGTTTTTT. Protein sequence: CASSPDRVGEKLFF. The full variable domain, with the rest looked up from reference TRBV18 and TRBJ1-4, is NAGVMQNPRHLVRRRGQEARLRCSPMKGHSHVYWYRQLPEEGLKFMVYLQKENIIDESGMPKERFSAEFPKEGPSILRIQQVVRGDSAAYFCASSPDRVGEKLFFGSGTQLSVL.

This chain links TRBV9 with TRBJ1-1; 11 bases line up with TRBD1. The CDR3 covers 18 residues. J gave up 2 bases and V 5 bases, and 14 bases lay outside the gene matches. CDR1 is SGDLS, CDR2 YYNGEE, per germline. The CDR3 reads CASSDRDRGGLGNTEAFF. In nucleotides, the CDR3 is TGTGCCAGCAGTGACCGGGACAGGGGGGGTTTAGGAAACACTGAAGCTTTCTTT.

The chain links TRBV19 to TRBJ1-1; TRBD1 agrees at 7 bases. With V trimmed by 5 bases and J by 1 base, 7 bases remained unmatched. The germline gives CDR1 LNHDA, CDR2 SQIVND (reference sequence). The CDR3 loop spans 15 amino acids. The CDR3: CASSLTQGWNTEAFF. In nucleotides, the CDR3 is TGTGCCAGTAGTCTAACACAGGGGTGGAACACTGAAGCTTTCTTT.

V and J are TRBV27 and TRBJ2-7, with 8 bases aligning to TRBD2. The CDR3 covers 14 residues. Germline V gives CDR1 MNHEY, CDR2 SMNVEV (reference sequence). Trimming cost V 5 bases and J 2 bases; bases outside gene matches: 5. CDR3: CASSASGSPYEQYF. The DNA of the CDR3 is TGTGCCAGCAGTGCCAGCGGGAGTCCCTACGAGCAGTACTTC.

The chain joins TRBV18 to TRBJ2-7; D not certain. V lost 2 bases and J lost 3, with 11 bases in between. The CDR3 is made up of 14 amino acids. The germline CDR1 and CDR2 sequences are KGHSH and LQKENI. Here the CDR3 DNA reads TGTGCCAGCTCACCATCCCGACTGTACTACGAGCAGTACTTC. Protein sequence: CASSPSRLYYEQYF.

The chain couples TRBV12-5 to TRBJ1-5, with D tentatively TRBD1 (5 bases). This CDR3 is built from 17 residues. Trimming stripped 2 bases from V and 0 bases from J, with 14 bases between. Germline V gene lookup returns CDR1 LGHNT and CDR2 FRNRAP. CDR3 bases: TGTGCTAGTGGTTTGCACCCCGGGGGAGATAGCAATCAGCCCCAGCATTTT. It encodes CASGLHPGGDSNQPQHF.

Details on this clone: This CDR3 is also generated by other DNA sequences in the sample. The chain is built from TRBV20-1 and TRBJ1-2; unclear D gene. Trimming removed 2 bases from V and 2 bases from J, with 3 bases in between. CDR3 length: 11 residues. Germline loops: CDR1 DFQATT, CDR2 SNEGSKA (reference sequence). Here the CDR3 reads CSARQNYGYTF. CDR3 coding DNA: TGCAGTGCTAGACAAAACTATGGCTACACCTTC.

The chain joins TRBV5-4 to TRBJ2-7; TRBD2 agrees at 14 bases. The V gene's germline CDR1 is SGHNT and CDR2 YYREEE (reference sequence). The CDR3 consists of 20 residues. V shed 3 bases and J 0 bases; nucleotides not matched to a gene: 14. This CDR3 reads CASSSSRGTSGSPFSYEQYF. CDR3 nucleotides: TGTGCCAGCAGCTCCTCCCGGGGGACTAGCGGGAGTCCCTTCTCCTACGAGCAGTACTTC.

The rearrangement joins TRBV11-2 to TRBJ2-1; 7 nucleotides align to TRBD2. The V and J ends lost 0 bases and 8 bases, in that order; junction bases with no gene match: 7. This CDR3 has 15 residues. CDR1 SGHAT and CDR2 FQNNGV come from the germline V gene. CDR3 amino acids: CASSLDLGLGYEQFF. The CDR3 DNA is TGTGCCAGCAGCTTAGATCTTGGACTAGGGTATGAGCAGTTCTTC. Full variable domain (missing parts from reference TRBV11-2 and TRBJ2-1): EAGVAQSPRYKIIEKRQSVAFWCNPISGHATLYWYQQILGQGPKLLIQFQNNGVVDDSQLPKDRFSAERLKGVDSTLKIQPAKLEDSAVYLCASSLDLGLGYEQFFGPGTRLTVL.

The CDR3 DNA reads TGCAGCGCCTCGTGGTACGGCGAGCAGTACTTC. The encoded protein is CSASWYGEQYF. This chain connects TRBV29-1 to TRBJ2-7; unclear D gene. Germline values: CDR1 SQVTM, CDR2 ANQGSEA. The CDR3 has 11 residues. Trimming pared 7 bases from V and 6 bases from J, leaving 13 bases between.

J is TRBJ2-5 and V is TRBV11-2; the match to TRBD2 covers 13 bases. The V and J ends lost 4 bases and 3 bases, in that order; junction bases with no gene match: 5. The CDR3 sequence is 16 residues long. Germline V lookup: CDR1 SGHAT, CDR2 FQNNGV. CDR3 nucleotides: TGTGCCAGCAGCTCATCCGGGACTAGCGGGAAAGAGACCCAGTACTTC. This codes for CASSSSGTSGKETQYF. The full variable domain, its missing parts supplied by reference TRBV11-2 and TRBJ2-5, is EAGVAQSPRYKIIEKRQSVAFWCNPISGHATLYWYQQILGQGPKLLIQFQNNGVVDDSQLPKDRFSAERLKGVDSTLKIQPAKLEDSAVYLCASSSSGTSGKETQYFGPGTRLLVL.

V is TRBV4-2 and J is TRBJ2-1; 7 nucleotides agree with TRBD2. The germline V gene encodes CDR1 LGHNA and CDR2 YNFKEQ. The CDR3 contains 12 residues. With 4 bases clipped from V and 10 bases from J, the junction kept 4 bases outside the gene matches. For the CDR3, the DNA is TGTGCCAGCAGCCTCGGAGCGGGGGAGCAGTTCTTC. Encoded protein: CASSLGAGEQFF.

V usage is TRBV29-1 and J usage is TRBJ1-1; no firm D call. Germline V gene lookup returns CDR1 SQVTM and CDR2 ANQGSEA. Trimming cost V 4 bases and J 1 base, with 4 bases left between them. The CDR3 has 11 amino acids. CDR3 sequence (DNA): TGCAGCGTTGGTAAGAACACTGAAGCTTTCTTT. This encodes CSVGKNTEAFF.

This chain connects TRBV18 to TRBJ1-1; D may be TRBD1 (6 bases). With 4 bases removed from V and 2 bases from J, the gap between germline ends came to 14 bases. This CDR3 comprises 15 residues. CDR1 and CDR2 from the germline V gene are KGHSH and LQKENI. CDR3 coding DNA: TGTGCCAGCTCACTCGACAGGCCTACTAACACTGAAGCTTTCTTT. Protein: CASSLDRPTNTEAFF.

The rearrangement uses TRBV7-9 and TRBJ2-3; a weak D match, TRBD2 (5 bases). Germline loops: CDR1 SEHNR, CDR2 FQNEAQ (reference sequence). The CDR3 has 14 residues. Between the trimmed V and J ends, which lost 5 bases and 0 bases, there was a span of 9 bases. CDR3 in amino acids: CASSLTTSTDTQYF. The CDR3 DNA follows: TGTGCCAGCAGCCTGACTACCAGCACAGATACGCAGTATTTT.

The chain is built from TRBV28 and TRBJ2-2, with D perhaps matching TRBD1 (6 bases). CDR3 length equals 12 residues. Trimming stripped 8 bases from V and 4 bases from J, with 8 bases between. Germline V gene data show CDR1 as MDHEN and CDR2 as SYDVKM. The CDR3 bases are TGTGCCAGCCCGGACAGCACCGGGGAGCTGTTTTTT. Translated: CASPDSTGELFF.

The CDR3 coding sequence is TGTGCCAGCAGTGTCGAGGGGGCCGGTCAGCCCCAGCATTTT. Its translation is CASSVEGAGQPQHF. The J gene is TRBJ1-5, the V gene TRBV6-1; 7 bases are shared with TRBD1. Germline V lookup: CDR1 MNHNS, CDR2 SASEGT. The trim removed 4 bases at V and 6 bases at J, leaving 6 bases unmatched. This CDR3 is 14 amino acids long.

The chain carries TRBV19 and TRBJ2-7; TRBD1 agrees at 7 bases. Looked up from germline, CDR1 is LNHDA and CDR2 is SQIVND (reference sequence). V lost 6 bases and J lost 2; bases outside the gene matches: 7. There are 14 residues in the CDR3. The CDR3: CASSLTGVAYEQYF. DNA of the CDR3: TGTGCCAGTAGCCTCACAGGGGTCGCCTACGAGCAGTACTTC.

The chain combines TRBV18 with TRBJ2-1, with D perhaps TRBD1 (5 bases). The CDR3 is 15 amino acids. Trimming removed 1 base from V and 4 bases from J, with 11 bases in between. Germline values: CDR1 KGHSH, CDR2 LQKENI. The CDR3 DNA is TGTGCCAGCTCACCACAGACAGCAGCATACAATGAGCAGTTCTTC. Translation gives CASSPQTAAYNEQFF.

V and J are TRBV28 and TRBJ2-3; D is perhaps TRBD2 (7 bases). V lost 1 base, J lost 2 bases, and 13 bases lay in between. Per the germline V gene, CDR1 is MDHEN and CDR2 is SYDVKM. There are 16 residues in the CDR3. The CDR3 sequence: CASSLLGGALTDTQYF. The CDR3 DNA reads TGTGCCAGCAGTTTATTAGGGGGGGCCCTCACAGATACGCAGTATTTT.

The chain is built from TRBV5-4 and TRBJ2-2, with unresolved D. Germline CDR1 and CDR2: SGHNT and YYREEE (reference sequence). Trimming stripped 7 bases from V and 5 bases from J, with 9 bases between. This CDR3 spans 12 amino acids. The CDR3 nucleotides are TGTGCCAGCCCCTTGTCGACCGGGGAGCTGTTTTTT. It encodes CASPLSTGELFF.

CDR3 coding DNA: TGTGCCTGGAGTGTTACAGGGAATTCACCCCTCCACTTT. It is translated as CAWSVTGNSPLHF. The chain is built from TRBV30 and TRBJ1-6; possibly TRBD1 for D (6 bases). Trimming pared 0 bases from V and 7 bases from J, leaving 7 bases between. From germline, CDR1 is GTSNPN and CDR2 SVGIG (reference sequence). This CDR3 is 13 amino acids long.